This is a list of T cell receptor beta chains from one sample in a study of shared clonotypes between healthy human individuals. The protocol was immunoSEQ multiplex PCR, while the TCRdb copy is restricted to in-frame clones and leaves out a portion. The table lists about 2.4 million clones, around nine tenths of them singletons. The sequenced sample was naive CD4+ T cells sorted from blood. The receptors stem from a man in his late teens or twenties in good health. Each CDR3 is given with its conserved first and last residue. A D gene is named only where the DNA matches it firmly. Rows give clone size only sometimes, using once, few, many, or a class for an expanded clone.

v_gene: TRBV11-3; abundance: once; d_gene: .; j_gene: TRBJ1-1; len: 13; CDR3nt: TGTGCCAGCAGCCAGTCTTTGAACACTGAAGCTTTCTTT; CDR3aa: CASSQSLNTEAFF
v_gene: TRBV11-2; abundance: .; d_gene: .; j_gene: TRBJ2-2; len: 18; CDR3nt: TGTGCCAGCAGCTACAGGAACAGCCATAAAGCGAACACCGGGGAGCTGTTTTTT; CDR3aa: CASSYRNSHKANTGELFF
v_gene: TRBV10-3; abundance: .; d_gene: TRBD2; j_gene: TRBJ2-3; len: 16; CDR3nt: TGTGCCATCAGAGGAGGCGGGGGGGCCATTGGAGATACGCAGTATTTT; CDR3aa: CAIRGGGGAIGDTQYF
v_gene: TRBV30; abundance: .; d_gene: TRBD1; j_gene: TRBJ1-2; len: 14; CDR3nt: TGTGCCTGGAGTAGGACAGGCCTTAACTATGGCTACACCTTC; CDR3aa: CAWSRTGLNYGYTF
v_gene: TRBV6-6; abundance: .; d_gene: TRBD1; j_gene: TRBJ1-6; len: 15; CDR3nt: TGTGCCAGCAGCCGATCCGGGACAGGAGGTTCACCCCTCCACTTT; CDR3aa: CASSRSGTGGSPLHF
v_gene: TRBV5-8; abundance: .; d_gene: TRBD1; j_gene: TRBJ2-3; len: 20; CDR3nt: TGTGCCAGCAGCTCAGGCCTAATCACTCCGGACAGGGCCTTCACAGATACGCAGTATTTT; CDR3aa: CASSSGLITPDRAFTDTQYF
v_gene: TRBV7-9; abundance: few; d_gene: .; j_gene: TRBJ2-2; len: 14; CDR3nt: TGTGCCAGCAGCTTAGGCAAGAACACCGGGGAGCTGTTTTTT; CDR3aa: CASSLGKNTGELFF
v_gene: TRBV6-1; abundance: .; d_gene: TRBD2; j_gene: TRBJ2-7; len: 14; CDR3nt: TGTGCCAGCAGCGTAGCGGGAGGATCCTACGAGCAGTACTTC; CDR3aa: CASSVAGGSYEQYF
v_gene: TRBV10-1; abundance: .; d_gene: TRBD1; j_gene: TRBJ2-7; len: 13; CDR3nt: TGCGCCAGCAGTGAAGCAGGGGGCTACGAGCAGTACTTC; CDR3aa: CASSEAGGYEQYF
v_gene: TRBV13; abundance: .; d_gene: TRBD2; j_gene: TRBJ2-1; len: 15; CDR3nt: TGTGCCAGCTCTCGCGGGAGTGAACACTACAATGAGCAGTTCTTC; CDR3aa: CASSRGSEHYNEQFF
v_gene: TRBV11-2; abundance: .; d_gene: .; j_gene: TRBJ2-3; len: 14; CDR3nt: TGTGCCAGCAGCTTAGATTGGGTGACAGATACGCAGTATTTT; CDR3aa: CASSLDWVTDTQYF
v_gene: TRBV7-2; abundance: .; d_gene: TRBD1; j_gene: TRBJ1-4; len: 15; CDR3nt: TGTGCCAGCAGCTTAGCGCGGACAGGAGGTGAAAAACTGTTTTTT; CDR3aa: CASSLARTGGEKLFF
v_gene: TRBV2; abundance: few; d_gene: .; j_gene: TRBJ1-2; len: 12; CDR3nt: TGTGCCAGCAGCGCGGACGGCTATGGCTACACCTTC; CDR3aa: CASSADGYGYTF